This T cell receptor beta chain stems from a study of T-cell reconstitution after alpha-beta-depleted transplantation in children. Whole-study results and caveats: There were reportedly several hundred expanded graft clones from which alpha-beta T cells came about two months after transplant.

The library targeted TCRbeta and was prepared with unique molecular identifiers. TCRdb fed the PCR reads into MiXCR, producing one record per CDR3 protein. The table lists 500,000 to 650,000 distinct CDR3 sequences, more than 9.5% of them singletons. At least ten counts were recorded for this clonotype. Its specificity is not known. This clonotype was sampled from a female patient aged 2 to 10 who had a stem cell transplant for aplastic anemia, so the T cells may come from the graft donor. The source was PBMCs, mostly from graft donor cells, collected 180 days after TCRalphabeta/CD19-depleted stem cell transplant.

The CDR3 region is CASSFHRDQPQHF. The CDR3 DNA reads TGTGCCAGCAGCTTCCACCGAGATCAGCCCCAGCATTTT. J is TRBJ1-5 and V is TRBV7-2; no definite D call. The germline V gene has CDR1 SGHTA and CDR2 FQGNSA. V was clipped by 3 bases and J by 5 bases, with 8 bases between them. The CDR3 runs 13 residues.